Following are 25 T cell receptor beta chains from one sample sequenced in a study of lymphopenia after photon versus proton radiotherapy. Measured with immunoSEQ multiplex PCR; TCRdb has only the in-frame clones, and not every one. In the table there are roughly 150,000 clones, roughly nine tenths of which are singletons. Material: peripheral blood, obtained from a patient treated with photon-based radiotherapy. The receptors come from a man aged 50-60 years with gastric cancer.

The chain recombines TRBV7-2 with TRBJ2-5; TRBD2 matches 7 bases. CDR1 and CDR2 (germline): SGHTA, FQGNSA. V dropped 5 bases and J dropped 5; count of bases not matched to a gene: 11. The CDR3 is made up of 15 amino acids. CDR3 bases: TGTGCCAGCAGCAAGATACCGGGAGGCAGGGAGACCCAGTACTTC. Protein product: CASSKIPGGRETQYF.

The chain is built from TRBV19 and TRBJ1-2; no clear D. The germline V gene encodes CDR1 LNHDA and CDR2 SQIVND (reference sequence). V was pared by 5 bases and J by 6 bases, with 10 bases between. The CDR3 is 12 residues long. As DNA, the CDR3 is TGTGCCAGTAGTCACTGGAGGGATGGCTACACCTTC. Protein: CASSHWRDGYTF.

This sequence joins TRBV7-9 and TRBJ2-3, with D uncertain. Trimming took 5 bases from V and 6 from J, leaving 9 bases between them. From germline, CDR1 is SEHNR and CDR2 FQNEAQ (reference sequence). The CDR3 sequence is 12 residues long. The CDR3 sequence: CASSPRLDTQYF. The CDR3 DNA reads TGTGCCAGCAGCCCCCGACTTGATACGCAGTATTTT.

This chain joins TRBV5-1 and TRBJ2-5; TRBD1 might be the D (6 bases). In germline, CDR1 is SGHRS, CDR2 YFSETQ. Trimming took off 0 bases at V and 5 bases at J, with 17 bases between the two ends. The CDR3 sequence is 16 residues long. The CDR3 here is CASSLAPTGTRETQYF. The DNA for the CDR3 is TGCGCCAGCAGCTTGGCCCCCACAGGGACGAGGGAGACCCAGTACTTC.

J is TRBJ2-6 and V is TRBV19; D is perhaps TRBD2 (6 bases). CDR3 length: 15 amino acids. V lost 5 bases, J lost 0 bases, and 8 bases lay in between. The V gene's germline CDR1 is LNHDA and CDR2 SQIVND (reference sequence). The CDR3 DNA reads TGTGCCAGTAGTGACGGGAGCTCTGGGGCCAACGTCCTGACTTTC. This translates into CASSDGSSGANVLTF.

The CDR3 loop reads CASSARGLGGTEAFF. CDR3 DNA: TGTGCCAGCAGCGCACGGGGATTAGGAGGCACTGAAGCTTTCTTT. The rearrangement uses TRBV5-6 and TRBJ1-1; D is ambiguous. The length of the CDR3 is 15 residues. Germline CDR1 is SGHDT and CDR2 is YYEEEE. Deletions cut 4 bases from V and 4 bases from J, with 17 bases between.

The chain recombines TRBV2 with TRBJ2-1; the D is unclear. V was trimmed by 4 bases and J by 6 bases, leaving 7 bases between them. Germline assignment: CDR1 SNHLY and CDR2 FYNNEI. The CDR3 runs to 12 residues. The CDR3 sequence: CASSGLSNEQFF. For the CDR3, the DNA is TGTGCCAGCAGTGGGCTATCCAATGAGCAGTTCTTC.

The chain carries TRBV18 and TRBJ2-5; either TRBD1 or TRBD2 may supply D (5 bases each). Germline CDR1 and CDR2: KGHSH and LQKENI. V shed 2 bases and J shed 3 bases, with 16 bases lying between them. This CDR3 has 16 amino acids. The CDR3 sequence: CASSPNVRGQEETQYF. CDR3 in DNA: TGTGCCAGCTCACCAAACGTCCGGGGCCAGGAAGAGACCCAGTACTTC. Complete variable domain (other parts from reference TRBV18 and TRBJ2-5): NAGVMQNPRHLVRRRGQEARLRCSPMKGHSHVYWYRQLPEEGLKFMVYLQKENIIDESGMPKERFSAEFPKEGPSILRIQQVVRGDSAAYFCASSPNVRGQEETQYFGPGTRLLVL.

As regards this clone: The sample carries other DNA sequences with the same CDR3. The J gene is TRBJ2-1, the V gene TRBV9, with TRBD2 as a possible D gene (6 bases). The CDR3 totals 15 residues. V lost 3 bases and J lost 1, with 11 bases in between. Per the germline V gene, CDR1 is SGDLS and CDR2 is YYNGEE. The CDR3 sequence: CASSAGTVSYNEQFF. Here the CDR3 DNA reads TGTGCCAGCAGCGCCGGGACTGTGTCCTACAATGAGCAGTTCTTC. Filled out from reference TRBV9 and TRBJ2-1, the complete variable domain reads DSGVTQTPKHLITATGQRVTLRCSPRSGDLSVYWYQQSLDQGLQFLIQYYNGEERAKGNILERFSAQQFPDLHSELNLSSLELGDSALYFCASSAGTVSYNEQFFGPGTRLTVL.

This clone was detected only a few times. This chain connects TRBV10-3 to TRBJ1-3, with D maybe TRBD1 (6 bases). The germline V gene has CDR1 ENHRY and CDR2 SYGVKD. The V gene lost 3 bases and the J gene lost 2 bases, with 11 bases spanning the gap. The CDR3 sequence is 15 residues long. For the CDR3, the DNA is TGTGCCATCAGTGACACAGGGAAGGCTGGAAACACCATATATTTT. This codes for CAISDTGKAGNTIYF.

This sequence joins TRBV2 and TRBJ1-4; D is unclear. Germline V gene sequence: CDR1 SNHLY, CDR2 FYNNEI. Trimming took off 6 bases at V and 3 bases at J, with 8 bases between the two ends. This CDR3 is 13 amino acids long. CDR3 residues: CASRSQPNEKLFF. The CDR3 DNA follows: TGTGCCAGCAGGTCACAGCCTAATGAAAAACTGTTTTTT.

The J gene is TRBJ2-1, the V gene TRBV5-4; maybe TRBD2 (5 bases). The V gene's germline CDR1 is SGHNT and CDR2 YYREEE (reference sequence). Trimming took 0 bases from V and 5 from J, leaving 6 bases between them. CDR3 size: 13 residues. CDR3 nucleotide sequence: TGTGCCAGCAGCTTGGGGCGGGACAATGAGCAGTTCTTC. Amino acid sequence: CASSLGRDNEQFF.

The chain is built from TRBV19 and TRBJ2-2, with 8 bases fitting TRBD2. With V trimmed by 5 bases and J by 5 bases, 10 bases remained unmatched. This CDR3 comprises 16 residues. Germline CDR1 is LNHDA and CDR2 is SQIVND (reference sequence). The CDR3 DNA is TGTGCCAGTAGTCAAAGGACTAGCCAGTCAACCGGGGAGCTGTTTTTT. It is translated as CASSQRTSQSTGELFF.

The V call is TRBV30, the J call TRBJ1-5; D possibly corresponds to TRBD1 (5 bases). The CDR3 loop spans 13 amino acids. Trimming took off 1 base at V and 3 bases at J, with 7 bases between the two ends. Per the germline V gene, CDR1 is GTSNPN and CDR2 is SVGIG (reference sequence). The CDR3 loop is CAWSGGLNQPQHF. The CDR3, as DNA: TGTGCCTGGAGTGGGGGACTCAATCAGCCCCAGCATTTT.

V usage is TRBV7-2 and J usage is TRBJ1-2; 8 bases match TRBD1. Losses at the gene ends were 6 bases for V and 5 bases for J; bases not matched to a gene: 5. Germline CDR1 and CDR2: SGHTA and FQGNSA. This CDR3 region has 13 residues. The CDR3: CASRANRGYGYTF. DNA of the CDR3: TGTGCCAGCAGAGCGAACAGGGGGTATGGCTACACCTTC.

This clone was observed a few times. The V and J genes are TRBV27 and TRBJ1-5; 10 bases fit TRBD1. CDR1 and CDR2 (germline): MNHEY, SMNVEV (reference sequence). The ends lost 5 bases at V and 0 bases at J; junction bases unmatched: 4. This CDR3 has 16 amino acids. The CDR3 here is CASSRDRGASNQPQHF. CDR3 coding DNA: TGTGCCAGCAGTCGGGACAGGGGCGCTAGCAATCAGCCCCAGCATTTT.

V is TRBV11-3 and J is TRBJ2-5, with D uncertain. Trimming removed 0 bases at V and 4 bases at J, with 12 bases between. Germline V gene sequence: CDR1 SGHNT, CDR2 YENEEA. The CDR3 length is 15 residues. The CDR3, as DNA: TGTGCCAGCAGCTTAGAAGGGAAGGTAGGAGAGACCCAGTACTTC. Amino acids: CASSLEGKVGETQYF.

V and J are TRBV4-2 and TRBJ2-3; D is unclear. The CDR3 loop spans 16 amino acids. Trimming cost V 0 bases and J 2 bases, with 12 bases left between them. CDR1 and CDR2 from the germline V gene are LGHNA and YNFKEQ. In DNA form, the CDR3 reads TGTGCCAGCAGCCAAGATCTTGGTATTCCCACAGATACGCAGTATTTT. It specifies CASSQDLGIPTDTQYF.

The gene calls are TRBV19 and TRBJ2-7; perhaps TRBD1 as D (5 bases). This CDR3 has 14 amino acids. Trimming left V 7 bases short and J 0 bases short, with 13 bases between. Germline lookup yields CDR1 LNHDA and CDR2 SQIVND (reference sequence). The chain's CDR3 is CASTTRASSYEQYF. The DNA for the CDR3 is TGTGCCAGTACTACCAGGGCGAGCTCCTACGAGCAGTACTTC.

This chain joins TRBV4-1 and TRBJ2-4, with 11 bases matching TRBD2. This CDR3 is 19 amino acids long. The germline CDR1 and CDR2 sequences are MGHRA and YSYEKL. The ends lost 0 bases at V and 3 bases at J; junction bases unmatched: 10. CDR3 bases: TGCGCCAGCAGCCAAGAGGCACTAGCGGGAGTCCCGGTCAAAAACATTCAGTACTTC. Amino acids: CASSQEALAGVPVKNIQYF.

The count of this clone is one. The chain recombines TRBV11-3 with TRBJ2-1; TRBD2 matches 9 bases. From germline, CDR1 is SGHNT and CDR2 YENEEA. CDR3 size: 16 residues. Unmatched junction bases numbered 4, after V lost 0 bases and J lost 4 bases. The CDR3: CASSLEGSGSYNEQFF. CDR3 bases: TGTGCCAGCAGCTTAGAAGGTAGCGGGAGTTACAATGAGCAGTTCTTC.

The rearrangement links TRBV9 to TRBJ2-1; 7 bases are a match to TRBD2. Germline CDR1 and CDR2: SGDLS and YYNGEE. This CDR3 is built from 16 residues. Trimming removed 4 bases from V and 6 bases from J; junction bases left unmatched: 13. The CDR3 region has the DNA TGTGCCAGCAGCCTGTTCTTGGCGGGAGCTGCCAATGAGCAGTTCTTC. Translated, it gives CASSLFLAGAANEQFF.

The V call is TRBV7-2, the J call TRBJ2-7; D is ambiguous. The CDR3 has 13 residues. With 3 bases removed from V and 3 bases from J, the gap between germline ends came to 9 bases. Germline V gene lookup returns CDR1 SGHTA and CDR2 FQGNSA. CDR3 region: CASSFSGSYEQYF. CDR3 bases: TGTGCCAGCAGCTTCTCAGGTAGCTACGAGCAGTACTTC.

This clone came up a few times. This chain links TRBV29-1 with TRBJ2-4; D is ambiguous. CDR1 is SQVTM and CDR2 is ANQGSEA in the germline V gene. CDR3 length: 14 residues. The V gene lost 3 bases and the J gene lost 2 bases, with 11 bases spanning the gap. Written as DNA, the CDR3 is TGCAGCGTTGAGGAAGCGACGTCCAAAAACATTCAGTACTTC. This translates into CSVEEATSKNIQYF.

The CDR3 nucleotides read TGCGCCAGCAGCCATCAACCGAAGGGGGGACAGGGTGTTTCCGGGGAGCTGTTTTTT. Protein sequence: CASSHQPKGGQGVSGELFF. The chain is built from TRBV4-1 and TRBJ2-2; TRBD1 matches at 9 bases. Trimming took 3 bases from V and 6 from J; bases not matched to a gene: 17. The V gene's germline CDR1 is MGHRA and CDR2 YSYEKL. The CDR3 is made up of 19 amino acids.